The rows below give T cell receptor beta chains drawn from one sample of a study of shared clonotypes between healthy human individuals. Data came from immunoSEQ multiplex PCR; TCRdb stores just in-frame clones and leaves some out. Found here are roughly 1,800,000 clones, less than 95% of them singletons; the top ten hold roughly 1.2%. The sequencing input was naive CD8+ T cells sorted from blood. The receptors shown here come from a young man in good health. The CDR3 runs from the conserved cysteine through the conserved F or W. D genes are given only for firm matches. Rows may omit the clone size; those that give it use once, few, many or a size class.

V gene	clone size	D gene	J gene	CDR3 DNA	CDR3 protein
TRBV6-1	NA	NA	TRBJ1-2	TGTGCCAGCAGTGATGGTCGTCACTATGGCTACACCTTC	CASSDGRHYGYTF
TRBV27	NA	TRBD1	TRBJ1-1	TGTGCCAGCAGTGGGACAGGGATGAACACTGAAGCTTTCTTT	CASSGTGMNTEAFF
TRBV13	NA	NA	TRBJ2-2	TGTGCCAGCTCCGGCGGGTGGGACACCGGGGAGCTGTTTTTT	CASSGGWDTGELFF
TRBV14	NA	NA	TRBJ1-2	TGTGCCAGCAGCCAACATGGGACGGACTATGGCTACACCTTC	CASSQHGTDYGYTF
TRBV6-6	NA	NA	TRBJ2-7	TGTGCCAGCAGTTACTGGGCAGGCTACGAGCAGTACTTC	CASSYWAGYEQYF
TRBV5-5	NA	NA	TRBJ1-5	TGTGCCAGCAGCTTGGGACTCCTTGGGAGCAATCAGCCCCAGCATTTT	CASSLGLLGSNQPQHF
TRBV19	once	TRBD2	TRBJ2-2	TGTGCCAGTAGTAAAGTGGGGACTAGCGGGAGTAACACCGGGGAGCTGTTTTTT	CASSKVGTSGSNTGELFF
TRBV30	NA	TRBD1	TRBJ2-2	TGTGCCTGGGACGGGACAGGGGAGACCGGGGAGCTGTTTTTT	CAWDGTGETGELFF
TRBV7-9	NA	NA	TRBJ2-7	TGTGCCAGCAGCTCCGGATCCAACTACGAGCAGTACTTC	CASSSGSNYEQYF
TRBV9	NA	NA	TRBJ2-3	TGTGCCAGCAGCGTAGCTACAGATACGCAGTATTTT	CASSVATDTQYF
TRBV7-3	NA	TRBD1	TRBJ1-2	TGTGCCAGCAGCCCTTTAGGGACAGACAACTACTATGGCTACACCTTC	CASSPLGTDNYYGYTF
TRBV6-6	NA	NA	TRBJ2-7	TGTGCCAGCAGTTACCGGGTACACGAGCAGTACTTC	CASSYRVHEQYF
TRBV7-9	NA	TRBD2	TRBJ2-7	TGTGCCAGCAGGCGACAGAGTAGCGGGCGGACACCCTACGAGCAGTACTTC	CASRRQSSGRTPYEQYF
TRBV4-1	NA	TRBD1	TRBJ2-7	TGCGCCAGCAGCCAGGTTCTAGGACAGGGGGATTACGAGCAGTACTTC	CASSQVLGQGDYEQYF
TRBV4-3	NA	TRBD1	TRBJ2-2	TGCGCCAGCAGCCAAGACGACAGGGGAGGAACCGGGGAGCTGTTTTTT	CASSQDDRGGTGELFF
TRBV5-4	NA	NA	TRBJ2-7	TGTGCCAGCAGCTTCTGGAGTACCTACTACGAGCAGTACTTC	CASSFWSTYYEQYF
TRBV2	NA	NA	TRBJ1-2	TGTGCCAGCAGTGGGGGAACCCCCTATGGCTACACCTTC	CASSGGTPYGYTF
TRBV27	NA	TRBD1	TRBJ2-7	TGTGCCAGCAGTCCGGGGACAGTACTACTCTCCTACGAGCAGTACTTC	CASSPGTVLLSYEQYF
TRBV9	NA	TRBD1	TRBJ2-7	TGTGCCAGCAGCGTTGGGACAGGGGGTGAGTACGAGCAGTACTTC	CASSVGTGGEYEQYF
TRBV29-1	NA	TRBD1	TRBJ2-7	TGCAGCGTATTTACGACAGGGCTACGCTCCTACGAGCAGTACTTC	CSVFTTGLRSYEQYF
TRBV28	NA	NA	TRBJ2-7	TGTGCCACCTCGACCCGGGACAACTTATCCTACGAGCAGTACTTC	CATSTRDNLSYEQYF
TRBV29-1	NA	NA	TRBJ2-7	TGCAGCGTTGAGTACGGGACCGCTGCCTCCTACGAGCAGTACTTC	CSVEYGTAASYEQYF
TRBV19	NA	NA	TRBJ1-1	TGTGCCAGTAGGGAAGGGGCCACTGAAGCTTTCTTT	CASREGATEAFF
TRBV4-3	once	NA	TRBJ1-5	TGCGCCAGCAGCCAAGATCTTTCCGGGACTCAGCCCCAGCATTTT	CASSQDLSGTQPQHF
TRBV13	NA	NA	TRBJ2-7	TGTGCCAGCAGCTTCCGAGGGAACTACGAGCAGTACTTC	CASSFRGNYEQYF
TRBV6-6	NA	NA	TRBJ2-4	TGTGCCAGCAGCAGATTACAGTTTCAGTACTTC	CASSRLQFQYF
TRBV9	once	TRBD1	TRBJ2-3	TGTGCCAGCAGCTCTACGGGGCAGGGGGCAGATACGCAGTATTTT	CASSSTGQGADTQYF
TRBV11-2	once	NA	TRBJ2-3	TGTGCCAGCAGCTTAGTTGGGAGTTTCGCAGATACGCAGTATTTT	CASSLVGSFADTQYF
TRBV7-9	NA	NA	TRBJ2-7	TGTGCCAGCAGCTTAGTGGGGAGTACCTACGAGCAGTACTTC	CASSLVGSTYEQYF
TRBV6-6	NA	NA	TRBJ1-1	TGTGCCAGCAGCAAGGGGATGAACACTGAAGCTTTCTTT	CASSKGMNTEAFF
TRBV29-1	NA	TRBD1	TRBJ2-2	TGCAGCACTCCTGGGCCAGGGGGTTACACCGGGGAGCTGTTTTTT	CSTPGPGGYTGELFF
TRBV5-1	NA	TRBD2	TRBJ2-1	TGCGCCAGCAATGAGCGGGGTGGCTCCTACAATGAGCAGTTCTTC	CASNERGGSYNEQFF
TRBV9	NA	NA	TRBJ2-7	TGTGCCAGCAGCCGGGGCAGAAACTCCTACGAGCAGTACTTC	CASSRGRNSYEQYF
TRBV18	NA	NA	TRBJ2-3	TGTGCCAGCTCAGCCGACAGGACAGATACGCAGTATTTT	CASSADRTDTQYF
TRBV19	NA	NA	TRBJ2-4	TGTGCCAGTAGTATAGATGGGGAAGAAAACATTCAGTACTTC	CASSIDGEENIQYF
TRBV4-3	NA	NA	TRBJ2-7	TGCGCCAGCAGCCAAGTGGCAGGGGCCACCTACGAGCAGTACTTC	CASSQVAGATYEQYF
TRBV28	NA	NA	TRBJ2-1	TGTGCCAGCAGTAGGACAAACTACAATGAGCAGTTCTTC	CASSRTNYNEQFF
TRBV10-3	NA	NA	TRBJ1-5	TGTGCCATCAGTGCGACTGGGGAAGGGCCCCAGCATTTT	CAISATGEGPQHF
TRBV11-2	few	NA	TRBJ1-1	TGTGCCAGCAGCTTAATACGGTCAGCAACTGAAGCTTTCTTT	CASSLIRSATEAFF
TRBV2	NA	TRBD1	TRBJ2-7	TGTGCCAGCAGTGCGGACAGGGGATCCGAGCAGTACTTC	CASSADRGSEQYF
TRBV10-1	NA	NA	TRBJ1-2	TGCGCCAGCAGGGTGACCGGGCGCTATGGCTACACCTTC	CASRVTGRYGYTF
TRBV4-3	once	NA	TRBJ1-1	TGCGCCAGCAGCCAAGATATTGTCTCTGAAGCTTTCTTT	CASSQDIVSEAFF
TRBV25-1	NA	NA	TRBJ2-7	TGTGCCAGCAGTGAGTGGGACAAAACCTACGAGCAGTACTTC	CASSEWDKTYEQYF
TRBV5-1	NA	NA	TRBJ1-2	TGCGCCAGCGCCACCGGGACCCTCGAGGGAGGCTACACCTTC	CASATGTLEGGYTF
TRBV5-1	NA	NA	TRBJ2-7	TGCGCCAGCAGCTCTGCAACCTACGAGCAGTACTTC	CASSSATYEQYF
TRBV4-3	NA	TRBD1	TRBJ2-5	TGCGCCAGCAGCCACGGACAGGGGCCATTGGAGACCCAGTACTTC	CASSHGQGPLETQYF
TRBV4-1	NA	TRBD1	TRBJ2-6	TGCGCCAGCAGCCAATATACAGGGGGCGCTGGGGCCAACGTCCTGACTTTC	CASSQYTGGAGANVLTF
TRBV6-5	NA	NA	TRBJ1-4	TGTGCCAGCAGCCCCATCGGGGGAACTAATGAAAAACTGTTTTTT	CASSPIGGTNEKLFF
TRBV7-9	NA	NA	TRBJ2-7	TGTGCCAGCAGCCTGGACAGAGCCTACGAGCAGTACTTC	CASSLDRAYEQYF
TRBV15	NA	NA	TRBJ2-6	TGTGCCACCTCTGGGGCCAACGTCCTGACTTTC	CATSGANVLTF
TRBV11-2	NA	NA	TRBJ2-7	TGTGCCAGCAGTCAGGGGGGCGAGCAGTACTTC	CASSQGGEQYF
TRBV2	NA	NA	TRBJ1-5	TGTGCCAGCAGTGAGGAGGGGTGGCAGCCCCAGCATTTT	CASSEEGWQPQHF
TRBV6-1	NA	TRBD2	TRBJ2-2	TGTGCCTTTACCTCTAGCGGGCCGAACACCGGGGAGCTGTTTTTT	CAFTSSGPNTGELFF
TRBV7-2	NA	NA	TRBJ2-1	TGTGCCAGCAGCCCAGAATGGCTCAATGAGCAGTTCTTC	CASSPEWLNEQFF
TRBV28	NA	NA	TRBJ2-7	TGTGCCAGCAGTTCCGGGCAGGGGCGATCCTACGAGCAGTACTTC	CASSSGQGRSYEQYF
TRBV6-4	NA	TRBD1	TRBJ2-7	TGTGCCAGCAGCAAGGGACAGGGGCACGAGCAGTACTTC	CASSKGQGHEQYF
TRBV28	NA	NA	TRBJ2-1	TGTGCCAGCAGTGTCAATTACAATGAGCAGTTCTTC	CASSVNYNEQFF
TRBV11-3	NA	NA	TRBJ1-2	TGTGCCAGCAGCTTAGTAGGTACGGACCACATCTATGGCTACACCTTC	CASSLVGTDHIYGYTF
TRBV30	NA	NA	TRBJ2-5	TGTGCCTGGAGTGTAGGCACAGGGAGGGAGACCCAGTACTTC	CAWSVGTGRETQYF